The present TCR beta chain was sequenced within a study of regulatory T cells in long-lasting Graves disease. Assembly of TCR beta libraries relied on iRepertoire HTBI primers together with Arm-PCR of CDR3 regions. TCRdb ran MiXCR on the multiplex PCR reads and lists one entry per CDR3 protein. The data contain about 610,000 distinct CDR3 sequences, about 15% of them singletons. The CDR3 runs to 13 residues. Trimming stripped 3 bases from V and 14 bases from J, with 17 bases between. Per germline, CDR1 SGHDN and CDR2 FVKESK. Time point in this sample: newly diagnosed GD, antithyroid drugs for less than 3 months. PBMC RNA was the source of the TCR library. The authors drew patients from an endocrinology department in Xi'an, China. In addition, the sample was reused for a study of T cells in Graves' hyperthyroidism and ophthalmopathy. As that study records: Criteria for exclusion of patients were uncontrolled infection, other autoimmune disease, pregnancy or lactation.

The source was peripheral blood mononuclear cells (PBMCs), collected at new diagnosis, from a patient treated with antithyroid drugs. The receptor comes from a man in his late teens or twenties with Graves disease. This chain joins TRBV14 and TRBJ2-1; D gene ambiguous. CDR3 DNA sequence: TGTGCCAGCAGCCAGGGGTTTAGAATCAGAGAGTTCTTC. Translating it yields CASSQGFRIREFF.